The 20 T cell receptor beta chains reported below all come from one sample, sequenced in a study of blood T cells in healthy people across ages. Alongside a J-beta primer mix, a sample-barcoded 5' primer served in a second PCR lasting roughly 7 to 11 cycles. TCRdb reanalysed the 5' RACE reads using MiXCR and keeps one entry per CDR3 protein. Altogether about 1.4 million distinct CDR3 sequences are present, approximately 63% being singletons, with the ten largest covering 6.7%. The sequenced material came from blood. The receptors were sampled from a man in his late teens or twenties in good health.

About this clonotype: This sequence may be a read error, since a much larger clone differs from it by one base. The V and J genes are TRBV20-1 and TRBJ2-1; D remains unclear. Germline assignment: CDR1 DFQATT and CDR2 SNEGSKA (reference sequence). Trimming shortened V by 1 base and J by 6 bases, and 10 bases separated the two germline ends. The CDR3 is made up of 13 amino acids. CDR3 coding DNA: TGCAGTGCTAGAGTCAGCATAGGCAATGAGCAGTTCTTC. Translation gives CSARVSIGNEQFF.

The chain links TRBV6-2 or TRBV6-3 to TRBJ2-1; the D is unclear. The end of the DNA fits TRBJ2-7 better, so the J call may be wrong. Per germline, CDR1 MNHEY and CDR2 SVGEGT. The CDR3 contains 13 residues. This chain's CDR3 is CASSYHSNNEQYF. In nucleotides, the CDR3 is TGTGCCAGCAGTTACCACAGCAACAATGAGCAGTACTTC.

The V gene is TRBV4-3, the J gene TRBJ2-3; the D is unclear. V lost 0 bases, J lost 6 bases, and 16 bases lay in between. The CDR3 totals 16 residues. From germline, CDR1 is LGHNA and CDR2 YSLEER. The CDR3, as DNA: TGCGCCAGCAGCCAAGACCTGCACTCTGGGCCGGATACGCAGTATTTT. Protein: CASSQDLHSGPDTQYF.

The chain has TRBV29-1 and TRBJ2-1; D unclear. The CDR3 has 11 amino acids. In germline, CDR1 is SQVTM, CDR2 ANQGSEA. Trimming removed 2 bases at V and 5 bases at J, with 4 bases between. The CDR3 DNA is TGCAGCGTTGAAACAAACAATGAGCAGTTCTTC. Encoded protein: CSVETNNEQFF.

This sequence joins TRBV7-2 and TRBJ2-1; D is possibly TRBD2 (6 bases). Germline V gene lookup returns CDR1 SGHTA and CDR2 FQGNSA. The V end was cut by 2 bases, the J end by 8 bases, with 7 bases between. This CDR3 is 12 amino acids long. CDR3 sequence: CASSLLAHEQFF. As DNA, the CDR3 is TGTGCCAGCAGCTTACTAGCGCATGAGCAGTTCTTC.

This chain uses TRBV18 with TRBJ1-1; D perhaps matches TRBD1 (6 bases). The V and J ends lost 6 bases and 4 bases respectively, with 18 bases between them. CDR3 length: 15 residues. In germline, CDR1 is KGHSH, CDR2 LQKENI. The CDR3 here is CASSQREQGTTEAFF. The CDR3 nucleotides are TGTGCCAGCTCTCAAAGGGAACAGGGCACCACTGAAGCTTTCTTT.

The CDR3: CASSPGTMYGYTF. The CDR3 DNA is TGTGCCAGCAGCCCAGGGACAATGTATGGCTACACCTTC. The V call is TRBV11-2, the J call TRBJ1-2, with D possibly TRBD1 on 6 matching bases. V was pared by 5 bases and J by 5 bases, with 12 bases between. This CDR3 has 13 residues. Germline V CDR1 and CDR2: SGHAT, FQNNGV.

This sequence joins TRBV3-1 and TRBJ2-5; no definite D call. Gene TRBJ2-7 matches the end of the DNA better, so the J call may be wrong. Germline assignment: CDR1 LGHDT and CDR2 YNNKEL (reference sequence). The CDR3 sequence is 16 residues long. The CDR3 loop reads CASSQDPVMNGAEQYF. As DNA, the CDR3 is TGTGCCAGCAGCCAAGATCCTGTCATGAACGGAGCCGAGCAGTACTTC.

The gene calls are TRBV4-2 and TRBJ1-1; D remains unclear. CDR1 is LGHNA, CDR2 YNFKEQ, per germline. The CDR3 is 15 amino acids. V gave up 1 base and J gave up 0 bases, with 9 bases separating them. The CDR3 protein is CASSQAHSMNTEAFF. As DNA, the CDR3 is TGTGCCAGCAGCCAAGCGCACAGCATGAACACTGAAGCTTTCTTT.

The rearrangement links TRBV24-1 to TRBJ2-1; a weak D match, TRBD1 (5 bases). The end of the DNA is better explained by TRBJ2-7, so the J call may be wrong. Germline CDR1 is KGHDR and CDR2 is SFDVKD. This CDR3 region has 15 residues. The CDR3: CATSDQGSSYNEQYF. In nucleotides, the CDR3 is TGTGCCACCAGTGATCAGGGTAGCTCCTACAATGAGCAGTACTTC.

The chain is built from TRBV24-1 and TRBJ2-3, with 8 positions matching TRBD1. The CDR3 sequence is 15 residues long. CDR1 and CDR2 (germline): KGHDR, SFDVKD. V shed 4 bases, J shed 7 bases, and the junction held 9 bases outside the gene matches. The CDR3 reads CATSDGQGLSHTQYF. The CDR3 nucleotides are TGTGCCACCAGTGACGGACAGGGCCTCTCCCATACGCAGTATTTT.

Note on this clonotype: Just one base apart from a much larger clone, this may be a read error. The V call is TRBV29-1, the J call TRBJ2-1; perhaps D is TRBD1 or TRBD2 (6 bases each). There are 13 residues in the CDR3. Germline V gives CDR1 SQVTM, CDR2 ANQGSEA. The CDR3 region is CSVEARGGDEQLF. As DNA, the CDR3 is TGCAGCGTTGAAGCCAGGGGCGGGGATGAGCAGTTATTC.

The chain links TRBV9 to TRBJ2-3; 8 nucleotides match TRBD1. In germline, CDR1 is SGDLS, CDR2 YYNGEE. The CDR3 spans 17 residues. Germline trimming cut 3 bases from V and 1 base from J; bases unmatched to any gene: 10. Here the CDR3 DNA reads TGTGCCAGCAGCGAGGAAGAACAGGGGGTGGGCACAGATACGCAGTATTTT. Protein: CASSEEEQGVGTDTQYF.

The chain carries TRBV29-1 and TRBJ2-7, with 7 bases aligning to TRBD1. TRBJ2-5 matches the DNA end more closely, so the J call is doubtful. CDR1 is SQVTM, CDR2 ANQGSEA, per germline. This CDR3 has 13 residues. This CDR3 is CSVEGRGQETQYF. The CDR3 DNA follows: TGCAGCGTTGAAGGCAGGGGGCAAGAGACCCAGTACTTC.

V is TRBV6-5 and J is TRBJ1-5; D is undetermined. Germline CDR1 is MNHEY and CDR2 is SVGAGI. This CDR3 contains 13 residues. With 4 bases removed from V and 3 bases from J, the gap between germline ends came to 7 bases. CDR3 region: CASSSLINQPQHF. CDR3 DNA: TGTGCCAGCAGTTCCCTTATCAATCAGCCCCAGCATTTT.

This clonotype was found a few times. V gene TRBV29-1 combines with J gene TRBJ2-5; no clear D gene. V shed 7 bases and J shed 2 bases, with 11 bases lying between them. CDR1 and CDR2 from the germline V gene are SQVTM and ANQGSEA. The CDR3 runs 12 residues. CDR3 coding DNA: TGCAGCGACCTGACCTCGCAAGAGACCCAGTACTTC. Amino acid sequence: CSDLTSQETQYF.

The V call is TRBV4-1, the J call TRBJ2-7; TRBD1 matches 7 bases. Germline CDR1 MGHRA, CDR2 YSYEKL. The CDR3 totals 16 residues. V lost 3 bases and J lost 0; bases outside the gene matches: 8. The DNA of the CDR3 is TGCGCCAGCAGCCAGCCCGGGACAGCGAACTCCTACGAGCAGTACTTC. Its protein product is CASSQPGTANSYEQYF.

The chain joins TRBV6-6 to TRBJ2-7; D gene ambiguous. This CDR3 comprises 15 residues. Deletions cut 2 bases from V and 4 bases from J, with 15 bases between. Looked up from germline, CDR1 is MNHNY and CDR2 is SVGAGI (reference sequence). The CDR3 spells CASSYPSSSRYEQYF. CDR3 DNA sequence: TGTGCCAGCAGTTACCCCAGCAGTTCCCGTTACGAGCAGTACTTC.

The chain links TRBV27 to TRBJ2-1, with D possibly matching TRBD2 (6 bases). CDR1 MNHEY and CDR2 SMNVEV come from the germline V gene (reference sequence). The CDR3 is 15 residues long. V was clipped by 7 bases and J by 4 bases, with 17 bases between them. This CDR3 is CASTQSGSPYNEQFF. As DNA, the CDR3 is TGTGCCAGCACACAGAGCGGGTCCCCTTACAATGAGCAGTTCTTC.

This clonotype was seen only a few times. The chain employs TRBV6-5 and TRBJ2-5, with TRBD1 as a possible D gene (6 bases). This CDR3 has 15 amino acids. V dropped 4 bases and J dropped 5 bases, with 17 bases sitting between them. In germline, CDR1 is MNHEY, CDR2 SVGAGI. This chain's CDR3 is CASSSERGRGETQYF. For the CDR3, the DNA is TGTGCCAGCAGTTCCGAAAGGGGTAGGGGGGAGACCCAGTACTTC.